This T cell receptor beta chain was recovered during a study of early T cells in non-severe SARS-CoV-2 infection. Study-wide background: The authors sequenced bulk RNA from unsorted whole blood, leaving chains unpaired. The study's findings and limits: VDJdb matches were skewed toward anti-spike CD8 T cell responses.

This clonotype was seen more than once but under ten times. The antigen is unknown. Using its own MiXCR run on the 5' RACE reads, TCRdb lists one record per CDR3 protein. The data show about 59,000 distinct CDR3 sequences, with roughly 13% seen just once and almost 9.5% held by the top ten. This clonotype was obtained from an adult who was a healthcare worker with PCR-confirmed SARS-CoV-2 infection or an uninfected control (not recorded which). This specimen was whole blood, taken at baseline.

CDR3 DNA: TGTGCCAGCAGTTATGGGGGGCAGCTCGAGCAGTACTTC. Translated, it gives CASSYGGQLEQYF. The chain recombines TRBV12-3 or TRBV12-4 with TRBJ2-7, with D possibly being TRBD1 or TRBD2 (6 bases each). V lost 4 bases and J 6 bases, leaving 13 bases between the germline ends. The CDR3 totals 13 residues.